The clone carrying this T cell receptor (beta chain) showed up many times. Sample time point: newly diagnosed GD, antithyroid drugs for less than 3 months. PBMC-extracted RNA yielded the TCR library. Arm-PCR of CDR3 regions and iRepertoire HTBI primers were used to build TCR beta libraries. In TCRdb, the multiplex PCR reads were re-called with MiXCR into one record per CDR3 protein. There are 300,000 to 400,000 distinct CDR3 sequences in the sample; about 16% occur only once, and about a fifth lies in the top ten. This sample is drawn from a study of regulatory T cells in long-lasting Graves disease. The material was peripheral blood mononuclear cells (PBMCs), obtained at new diagnosis, from a patient treated with antithyroid drugs. The clonotype comes from a female donor with Graves disease.

CDR3 coding DNA: TGTGCCAGCAGTGAAGCGCTTCTCGGATTGCGCCAGAACATGAACACTGAAGCTTTCTTT. This gives the protein CASSEALLGLRQNMNTEAFF. This chain links TRBV6-1 with TRBJ1-1; D remains unclear. Germline lookup yields CDR1 MNHNS and CDR2 SASEGT. The CDR3 contains 20 residues. Trimming cost V 0 bases and J 0 bases, with 23 bases left between them.